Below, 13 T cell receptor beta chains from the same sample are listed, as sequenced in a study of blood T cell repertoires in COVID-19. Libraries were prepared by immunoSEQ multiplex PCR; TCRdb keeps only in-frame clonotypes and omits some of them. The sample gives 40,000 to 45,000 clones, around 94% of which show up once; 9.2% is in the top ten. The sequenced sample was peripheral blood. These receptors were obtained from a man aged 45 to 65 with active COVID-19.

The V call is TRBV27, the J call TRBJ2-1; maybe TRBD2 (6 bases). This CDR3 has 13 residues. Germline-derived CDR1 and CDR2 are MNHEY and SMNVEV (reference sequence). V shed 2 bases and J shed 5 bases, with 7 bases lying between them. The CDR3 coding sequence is TGTGCCAGCAGTTTAGGAGGGGACAATGAGCAGTTCTTC. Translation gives CASSLGGDNEQFF.

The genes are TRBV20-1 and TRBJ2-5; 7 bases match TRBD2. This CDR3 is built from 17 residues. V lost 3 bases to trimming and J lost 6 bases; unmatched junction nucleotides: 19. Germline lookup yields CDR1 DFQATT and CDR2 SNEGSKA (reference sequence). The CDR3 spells CSASRLDGGVVMKTQYF. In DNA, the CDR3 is TGCAGTGCTAGTCGACTCGATGGGGGGGTAGTAATGAAGACCCAGTACTTC.

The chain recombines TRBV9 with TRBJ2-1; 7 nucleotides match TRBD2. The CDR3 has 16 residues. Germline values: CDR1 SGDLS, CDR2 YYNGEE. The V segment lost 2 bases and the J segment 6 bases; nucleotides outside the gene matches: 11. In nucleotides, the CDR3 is TGTGCCAGCAGCGTCGGAGCGGGATTGGGCTCCAATGAGCAGTTCTTC. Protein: CASSVGAGLGSNEQFF.

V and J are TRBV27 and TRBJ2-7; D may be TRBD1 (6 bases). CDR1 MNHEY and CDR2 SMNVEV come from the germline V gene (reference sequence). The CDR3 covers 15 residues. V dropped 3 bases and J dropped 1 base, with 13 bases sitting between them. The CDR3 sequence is CASSFGTPKSYEQYF. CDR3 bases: TGTGCCAGCAGTTTTGGGACACCAAAGTCCTACGAGCAGTACTTC.

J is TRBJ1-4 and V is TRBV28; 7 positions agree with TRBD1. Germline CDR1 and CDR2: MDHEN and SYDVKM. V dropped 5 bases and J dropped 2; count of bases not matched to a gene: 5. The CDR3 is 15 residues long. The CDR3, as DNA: TGTGCCAGCAGTCCGCCGGGACAGACTAATGAAAAACTGTTTTTT. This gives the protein CASSPPGQTNEKLFF. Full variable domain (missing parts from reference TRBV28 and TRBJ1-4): DVKVTQSSRYLVKRTGEKVFLECVQDMDHENMFWYRQDPGLGLRLIYFSYDVKMKEKGDIPEGYSVSREKKERFSLILESASTNQTSMYLCASSPPGQTNEKLFFGSGTQLSVL.

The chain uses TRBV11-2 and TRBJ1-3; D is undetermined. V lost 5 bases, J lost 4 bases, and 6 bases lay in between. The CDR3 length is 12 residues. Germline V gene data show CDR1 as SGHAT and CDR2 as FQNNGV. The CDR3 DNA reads TGTGCCAGCAGCCAACAAGGAAACACCATATATTTT. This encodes CASSQQGNTIYF.

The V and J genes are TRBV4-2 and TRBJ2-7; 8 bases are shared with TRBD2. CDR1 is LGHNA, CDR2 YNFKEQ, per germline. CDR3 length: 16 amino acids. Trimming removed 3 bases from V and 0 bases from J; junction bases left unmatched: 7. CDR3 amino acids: CASSHSGLADSYEQYF. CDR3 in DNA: TGTGCCAGCAGCCATAGCGGACTAGCCGACTCCTACGAGCAGTACTTC.

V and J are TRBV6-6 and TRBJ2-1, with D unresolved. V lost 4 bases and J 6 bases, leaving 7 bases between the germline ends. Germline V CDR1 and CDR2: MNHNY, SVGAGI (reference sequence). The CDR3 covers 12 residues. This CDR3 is CASSFGFNEQFF. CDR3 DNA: TGTGCCAGCAGTTTCGGGTTCAATGAGCAGTTCTTC.

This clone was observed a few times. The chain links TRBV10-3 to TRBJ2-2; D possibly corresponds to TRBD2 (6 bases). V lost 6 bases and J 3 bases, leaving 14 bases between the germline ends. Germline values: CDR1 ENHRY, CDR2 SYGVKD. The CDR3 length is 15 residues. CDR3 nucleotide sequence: TGTGCCATCAGGGTAGGAGGGGAGGACACCGGGGAGCTGTTTTTT. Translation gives CAIRVGGEDTGELFF.

The CDR3 nucleotides read TGTGCCAGCAGCCCTAGCGGGAGAAGGGGCACCGGGGAGCTGTTTTTT. This translates into CASSPSGRRGTGELFF. The gene calls are TRBV28 and TRBJ2-2; 10 bases fit TRBD2. The germline CDR1 and CDR2 sequences are MDHEN and SYDVKM. This CDR3 comprises 16 residues. Trimming took 6 bases from V and 4 from J; bases not matched to a gene: 8.

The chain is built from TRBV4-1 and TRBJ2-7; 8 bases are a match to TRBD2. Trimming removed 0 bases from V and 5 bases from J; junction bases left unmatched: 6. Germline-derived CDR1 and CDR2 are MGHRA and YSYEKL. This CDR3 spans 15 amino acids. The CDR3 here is CASSQDSGSRNEQYF. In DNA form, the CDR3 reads TGCGCCAGCAGCCAAGACAGCGGGAGTCGGAACGAGCAGTACTTC.

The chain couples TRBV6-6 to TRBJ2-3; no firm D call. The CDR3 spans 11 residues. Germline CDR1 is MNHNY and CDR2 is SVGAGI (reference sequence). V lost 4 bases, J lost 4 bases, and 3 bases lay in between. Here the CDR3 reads CASSSSDTQYF. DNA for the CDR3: TGTGCCAGCAGTTCTTCAGATACGCAGTATTTT.

CDR3 in DNA: TGTGCCAGCAGCCAACAGTCTGGAAACACCATATATTTT. As protein: CASSQQSGNTIYF. The rearrangement uses TRBV3-1 (or the pseudogene TRBV3-2) and TRBJ1-3; D is unresolved. The V end lost 2 bases, the J end lost 1 base, and 3 bases lay between the germline ends. The CDR3 consists of 13 residues. CDR1 and CDR2 (germline): LGHDT, YNNKEL (reference sequence).